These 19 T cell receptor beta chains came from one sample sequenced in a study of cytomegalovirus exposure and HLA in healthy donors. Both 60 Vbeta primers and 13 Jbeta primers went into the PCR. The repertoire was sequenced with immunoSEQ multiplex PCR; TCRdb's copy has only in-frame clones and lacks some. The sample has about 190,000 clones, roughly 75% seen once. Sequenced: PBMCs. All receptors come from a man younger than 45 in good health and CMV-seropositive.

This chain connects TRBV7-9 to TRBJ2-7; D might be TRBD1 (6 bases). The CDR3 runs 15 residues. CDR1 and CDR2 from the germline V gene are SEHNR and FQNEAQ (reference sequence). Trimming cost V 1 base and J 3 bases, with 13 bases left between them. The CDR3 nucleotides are TGTGCCAGCAGCTTAGTGGCAGGGACATTCTACGAGCAGTACTTC. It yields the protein CASSLVAGTFYEQYF.

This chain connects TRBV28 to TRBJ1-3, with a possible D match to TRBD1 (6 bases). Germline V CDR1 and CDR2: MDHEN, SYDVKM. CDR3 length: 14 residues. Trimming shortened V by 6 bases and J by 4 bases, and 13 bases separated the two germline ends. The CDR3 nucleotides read TGTGCCAGCAGCCTACCCACAGGGGGAAACACCATATATTTT. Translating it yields CASSLPTGGNTIYF.

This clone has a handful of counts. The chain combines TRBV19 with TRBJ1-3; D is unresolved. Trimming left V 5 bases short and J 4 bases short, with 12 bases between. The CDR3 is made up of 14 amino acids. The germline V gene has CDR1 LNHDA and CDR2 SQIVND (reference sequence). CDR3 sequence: CASSPLTTGNTIYF. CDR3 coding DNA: TGTGCCAGTAGTCCCTTAACGACAGGAAACACCATATATTTT. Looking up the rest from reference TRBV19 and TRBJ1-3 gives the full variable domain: DGGITQSPKYLFRKEGQNVTLSCEQNLNHDAMYWYRQDPGQGLRLIYYSQIVNDFQKGDIAEGYSVSREKKESFPLTVTSAQKNPTAFYLCASSPLTTGNTIYFGEGSWLTVV.

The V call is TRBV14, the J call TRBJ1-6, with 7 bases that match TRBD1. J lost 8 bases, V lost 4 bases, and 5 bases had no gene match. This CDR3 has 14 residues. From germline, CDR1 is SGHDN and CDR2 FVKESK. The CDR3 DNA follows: TGTGCCAGCAGCCCCGGACAGGCATATTCACCCCTCCACTTT. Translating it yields CASSPGQAYSPLHF.

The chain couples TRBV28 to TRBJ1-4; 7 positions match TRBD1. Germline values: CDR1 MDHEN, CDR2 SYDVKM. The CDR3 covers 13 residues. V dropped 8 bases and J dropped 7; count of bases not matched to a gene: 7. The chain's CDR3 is CASRGTAFEKLFF. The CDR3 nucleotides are TGTGCCAGCCGGGGGACAGCCTTTGAAAAACTGTTTTTT. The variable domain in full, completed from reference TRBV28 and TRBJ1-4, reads DVKVTQSSRYLVKRTGEKVFLECVQDMDHENMFWYRQDPGLGLRLIYFSYDVKMKEKGDIPEGYSVSREKKERFSLILESASTNQTSMYLCASRGTAFEKLFFGSGTQLSVL.

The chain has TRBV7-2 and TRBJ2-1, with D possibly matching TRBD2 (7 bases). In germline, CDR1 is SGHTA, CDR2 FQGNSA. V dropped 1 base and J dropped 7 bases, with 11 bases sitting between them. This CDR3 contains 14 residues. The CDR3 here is CASSLGGGANEQFF. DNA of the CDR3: TGTGCCAGCAGCTTAGGGGGGGGCGCGAATGAGCAGTTCTTC.

CDR3 region: CASSVVDRAEQYF. The CDR3 nucleotides read TGTGCCAGCAGCGTAGTTGACAGGGCCGAGCAGTACTTC. The chain carries TRBV9 and TRBJ2-7; 7 bases are shared with TRBD1. CDR1 SGDLS and CDR2 YYNGEE come from the germline V gene. This CDR3 spans 13 amino acids. With 0 bases clipped from V and 6 bases from J, the junction kept 3 bases outside the gene matches. The full variable domain, its missing parts supplied by reference TRBV9 and TRBJ2-7, is DSGVTQTPKHLITATGQRVTLRCSPRSGDLSVYWYQQSLDQGLQFLIQYYNGEERAKGNILERFSAQQFPDLHSELNLSSLELGDSALYFCASSVVDRAEQYFGPGTRLTVT.

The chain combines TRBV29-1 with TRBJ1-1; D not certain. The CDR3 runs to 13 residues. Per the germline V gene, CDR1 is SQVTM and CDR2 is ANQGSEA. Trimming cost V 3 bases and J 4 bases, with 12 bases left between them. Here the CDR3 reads CSVERASSTEAFF. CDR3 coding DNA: TGCAGCGTTGAGAGAGCGAGCTCCACTGAAGCTTTCTTT.

The chain's CDR3 is CASSPRTGATYEQYF. Here the CDR3 DNA reads TGTGCCAGCTCCCCCCGGACAGGCGCTACCTACGAGCAGTACTTC. The V gene is TRBV18, the J gene TRBJ2-7; TRBD1 aligns across 7 bases. The CDR3 extends over 15 amino acids. The V segment lost 6 bases and the J segment 2 bases; nucleotides outside the gene matches: 10. Germline V gives CDR1 KGHSH, CDR2 LQKENI.

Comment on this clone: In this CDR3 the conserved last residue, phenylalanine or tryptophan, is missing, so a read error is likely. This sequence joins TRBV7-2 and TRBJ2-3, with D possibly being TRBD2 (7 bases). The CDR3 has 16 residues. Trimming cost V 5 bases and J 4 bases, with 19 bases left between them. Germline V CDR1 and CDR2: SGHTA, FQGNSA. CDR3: CASSQGGGAGPDTQYL. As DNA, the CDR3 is TGTGCCAGCAGCCAAGGGGGGGGCGCGGGTCCAGATACGCAGTATCTT.

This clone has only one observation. DNA for the CDR3: TGTGCCATCAGCTCGGGAGGGGGTCTTAATGAGCAGTTCTTC. It translates to CAISSGGGLNEQFF. The gene calls are TRBV10-3 and TRBJ2-1; 8 bases map to TRBD2. The CDR3 covers 14 residues. With V trimmed by 6 bases and J by 7 bases, 8 bases remained unmatched. The germline gives CDR1 ENHRY, CDR2 SYGVKD.

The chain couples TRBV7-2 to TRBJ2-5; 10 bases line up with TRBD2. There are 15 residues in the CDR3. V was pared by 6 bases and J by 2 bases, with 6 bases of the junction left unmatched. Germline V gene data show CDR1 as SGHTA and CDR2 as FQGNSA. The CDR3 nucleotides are TGTGCCAGCAGGATACAGACTAGCGGGCAAGAGACCCAGTACTTC. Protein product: CASRIQTSGQETQYF.

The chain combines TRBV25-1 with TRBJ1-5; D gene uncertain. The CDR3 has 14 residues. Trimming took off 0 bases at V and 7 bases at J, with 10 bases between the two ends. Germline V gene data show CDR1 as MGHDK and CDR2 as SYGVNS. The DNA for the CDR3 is TGTGCCAGCAGTGAATATGGGGAGGGCCAGCCCCAGCATTTT. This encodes CASSEYGEGQPQHF.

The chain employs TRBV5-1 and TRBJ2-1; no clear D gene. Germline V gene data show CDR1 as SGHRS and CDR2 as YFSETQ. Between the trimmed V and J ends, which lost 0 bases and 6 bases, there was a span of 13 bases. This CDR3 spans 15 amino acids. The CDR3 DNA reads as TGCGCCAGCAGCTTGGGTGGCACTACGGGCAATGAGCAGTTCTTC. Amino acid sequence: CASSLGGTTGNEQFF.

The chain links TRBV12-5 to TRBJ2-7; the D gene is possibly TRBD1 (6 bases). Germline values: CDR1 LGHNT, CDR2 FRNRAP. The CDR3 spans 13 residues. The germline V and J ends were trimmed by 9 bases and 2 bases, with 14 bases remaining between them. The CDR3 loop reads CARTDSRTYEQYF. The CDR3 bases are TGTGCTAGAACGGACAGCAGGACCTACGAGCAGTACTTC. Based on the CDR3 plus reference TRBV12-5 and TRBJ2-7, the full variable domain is DARVTQTPRHKVTEMGQEVTMRCQPILGHNTVFWYRQTMMQGLELLAYFRNRAPLDDSGMPKDRFSAEMPDATLATLKIQPSEPRDSAVYFCARTDSRTYEQYFGPGTRLTVT.

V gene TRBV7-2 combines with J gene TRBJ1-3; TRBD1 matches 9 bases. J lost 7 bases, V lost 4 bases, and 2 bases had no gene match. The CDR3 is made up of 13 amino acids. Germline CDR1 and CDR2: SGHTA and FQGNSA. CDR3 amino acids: CASSSDRGNTIYF. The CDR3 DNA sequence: TGTGCCAGCAGCTCCGACAGGGGGAACACCATATATTTT.

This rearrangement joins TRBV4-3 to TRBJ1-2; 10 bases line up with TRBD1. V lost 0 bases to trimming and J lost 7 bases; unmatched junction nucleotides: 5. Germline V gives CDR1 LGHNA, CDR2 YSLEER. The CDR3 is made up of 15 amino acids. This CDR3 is CASSQDRDRGGGYTF. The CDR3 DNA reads TGCGCCAGCAGCCAAGACCGGGACAGGGGTGGTGGCTACACCTTC.

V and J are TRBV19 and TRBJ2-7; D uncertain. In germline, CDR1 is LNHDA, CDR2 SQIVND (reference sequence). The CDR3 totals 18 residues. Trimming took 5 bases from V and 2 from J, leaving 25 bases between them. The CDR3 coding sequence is TGTGCCAGTAGTCTCCCCTATCCAGACAACTCGTTCCCCTACGAGCAGTACTTC. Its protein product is CASSLPYPDNSFPYEQYF.

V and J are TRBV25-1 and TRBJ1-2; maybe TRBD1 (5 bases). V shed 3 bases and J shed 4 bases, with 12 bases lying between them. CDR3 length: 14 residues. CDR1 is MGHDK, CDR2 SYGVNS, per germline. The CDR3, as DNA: TGTGCCAGCAGTGACGGGGGGGTGGTCTATGGCTACACCTTC. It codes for CASSDGGVVYGYTF.